This TCR beta chain is from a study of OX40 agonist ivuxolimab in advanced cancers. Study in general: Eligibility admitted prior anti-PD-1, anti-PD-L1 or anti-CTLA-4 therapy; 40% had some. Three patients got partial responses; one had hepatocellular carcinoma and two had cutaneous melanoma. The study's findings and limits: Antigen specificity was not determined for the expanded peripheral T cells.

Autoimmune disease history or systemic immunosuppression led to patient exclusion. This clone was detected a few times. As yet, its antigen is unknown. TCRdb's copy holds only in-frame clones and misses some; the assay was immunoSEQ multiplex PCR. This table holds 55,000 to 70,000 clones, roughly 80% found once. In germline, CDR1 is SGHRS, CDR2 YFSETQ. Between the trimmed V and J ends, which lost 2 bases and 9 bases, there was a span of 12 bases. CDR3 length: 14 amino acids. This specimen consisted of CD4+ or CD8+ T cells sorted from blood, obtained in a trial of the OX40 agonist ivuxolimab. This TCR derives from an adult with an advanced solid tumor such as melanoma, head and neck, liver or kidney cancer. V is TRBV5-1 and J is TRBJ1-6; D ambiguous. The CDR3 DNA reads as TGCGCCAGCAGCTTCGACACCCGGGGTTCACCCCTCCACTTT. Its translation is CASSFDTRGSPLHF.